Presented here are 22 T cell receptor beta chains from one specimen sequenced in a study of cytomegalovirus exposure and HLA in healthy donors. The study ran its PCR with 60 Vbeta and 13 Jbeta primers. The assay was immunoSEQ multiplex PCR, and TCRdb's table has in-frame clones only and misses some. The data show under 200,000 clones, about 77% seen once. Sequenced material: PBMCs. These receptors were obtained from a man under 40 in good health and CMV-seronegative.

This clone was counted between two and nine times. The chain's CDR3 is CSAQNQETQYF. For the CDR3, the DNA is TGCAGTGCTCAGAACCAAGAGACCCAGTACTTC. V and J are TRBV20-1 and TRBJ2-5, with unresolved D. There are 11 residues in the CDR3. The V end lost 5 bases, the J end lost 0 bases, and 4 bases lay between the germline ends. Germline values: CDR1 DFQATT, CDR2 SNEGSKA (reference sequence).

This sequence joins TRBV25-1 and TRBJ2-3; D not resolved. Looked up from germline, CDR1 is MGHDK and CDR2 is SYGVNS. There are 15 residues in the CDR3. V lost 6 bases, J lost 1 base, and 14 bases lay in between. In DNA form, the CDR3 reads TGTGCCAGCAGCCCCGAGTCGTTGGGCACAGATACGCAGTATTTT. Its protein product is CASSPESLGTDTQYF. Full variable domain (rest looked up from reference TRBV25-1 and TRBJ2-3): EADIYQTPRYLVIGTGKKITLECSQTMGHDKMYWYQQDPGMELHLIHYSYGVNSTEKGDLSSESTVSRIRTEHFPLTLESARPSHTSQYLCASSPESLGTDTQYFGPGTRLTVL.

This clone was picked up a small number of times. This sequence joins TRBV6-6 and TRBJ1-5; D remains ambiguous. The CDR3 has 15 amino acids. The V and J ends lost 7 bases and 1 base respectively, with 14 bases between them. Germline V gives CDR1 MNHNY, CDR2 SVGAGI (reference sequence). The CDR3 nucleotides are TGTGCCAGCATCGAAACATCGGGAAGCAATCAGCCCCAGCATTTT. This translates into CASIETSGSNQPQHF.

This clone was counted a few times. This chain uses TRBV2 with TRBJ1-4, with TRBD1 matching over 9 bases. From germline, CDR1 is SNHLY and CDR2 FYNNEI. This CDR3 spans 14 amino acids. After removal of 5 bases from V and 5 bases from J, the junction contained 3 bases not matched to a gene. The CDR3 DNA is TGTGCCAGCAGTCAGACAGGGGGGAATGAAAAACTGTTTTTT. It translates to CASSQTGGNEKLFF.

V usage is TRBV5-4 and J usage is TRBJ1-2, with 7 bases identical to TRBD1. Germline loops: CDR1 SGHNT, CDR2 YYREEE (reference sequence). With V trimmed by 4 bases and J by 4 bases, 4 bases remained unmatched. The length of the CDR3 is 13 residues. As DNA, the CDR3 is TGTGCCAGCAGCGCCGGACAGGTCTATGGCTACACCTTC. This sequence encodes CASSAGQVYGYTF.

As regards this clone: The sample holds other DNA sequences that translate to the same CDR3. CDR3 DNA sequence: TGTGCCAGCAGTGAGGGGCAGGGAGGGACTGAAGCTTTCTTT. This codes for CASSEGQGGTEAFF. V is TRBV6-1 and J is TRBJ1-1; a possible D gene is TRBD1 (5 bases). The germline V gene encodes CDR1 MNHNS and CDR2 SASEGT. This CDR3 contains 14 residues. Trimming removed 3 bases from V and 5 bases from J, with 13 bases in between.

This chain uses TRBV27 with TRBJ2-7, with 11 bases that match TRBD1. Germline CDR1 is MNHEY and CDR2 is SMNVEV (reference sequence). The length of the CDR3 is 15 residues. The ends lost 6 bases at V and 2 bases at J; junction bases unmatched: 6. As DNA, the CDR3 is TGTGCCAGCAGCTTTGGGACAGGGGGAACCTACGAGCAGTACTTC. As protein: CASSFGTGGTYEQYF.

V usage is TRBV6-1 and J usage is TRBJ2-4; 9 bases are shared with TRBD2. Germline CDR1 MNHNS, CDR2 SASEGT. The V gene end was trimmed by 6 bases and the J gene end by 8 bases; junction bases not matched to a gene: 5. There are 13 residues in the CDR3. Written as DNA, the CDR3 is TGTGCCAGCAGGCCTAGCGGGGCACACATTCAGTACTTC. This gives the protein CASRPSGAHIQYF.

The rearrangement uses TRBV5-1 and TRBJ2-2; D is undetermined. Germline CDR1 and CDR2: SGHRS and YFSETQ. Deletions cut 6 bases from V and 6 bases from J, with 9 bases between. The CDR3 covers 12 residues. The CDR3 nucleotides are TGCGCCAGCAATTATGAGGCCGGGGAGCTGTTTTTT. Its translation: CASNYEAGELFF.

J is TRBJ2-5 and V is TRBV7-6, with 9 positions matching TRBD1. The CDR3 covers 17 residues. The germline V gene has CDR1 SGHVS and CDR2 FNYEAQ. The J segment lost 4 bases and the V segment lost 5 bases, leaving 14 bases of the junction unmatched. CDR3 sequence: CASSHQQGAQFRETQYF. CDR3 coding DNA: TGTGCCAGCAGCCATCAACAGGGGGCGCAATTTCGAGAGACCCAGTACTTC.

The chain links TRBV2 to TRBJ2-7; no reliable D call. Trimming cost V 7 bases and J 1 base, with 14 bases left between them. The CDR3 runs 14 residues. CDR1 and CDR2 (germline): SNHLY, FYNNEI. CDR3 amino acids: CASNRGVASYEQYF. The CDR3 DNA is TGTGCCAGCAACCGAGGAGTCGCATCCTACGAGCAGTACTTC. Complete variable domain (other parts from reference TRBV2 and TRBJ2-7): EPEVTQTPSHQVTQMGQEVILRCVPISNHLYFYWYRQILGQKVEFLVSFYNNEISEKSEIFDDQFSVERPDGSNFTLKIRSTKLEDSAMYFCASNRGVASYEQYFGPGTRLTVT.

This clone was observed once. The chain recombines TRBV11-3 with TRBJ2-1, with 10 nucleotides matching TRBD2. Germline V lookup: CDR1 SGHNT, CDR2 YENEEA. This CDR3 comprises 16 residues. V lost 3 bases, J lost 8 bases, and 10 bases stayed unmatched. The CDR3 here is CASSLNSGGVLDEQFF. The CDR3 DNA reads as TGTGCCAGCAGCTTGAACAGCGGGGGGGTACTGGATGAGCAGTTCTTC.

The CDR3 is CASSPSLTSGSYNEQFF. The CDR3 DNA reads as TGCGCCAGCAGCCCGAGCCTGACTAGCGGCTCCTACAATGAGCAGTTCTTC. The rearrangement joins TRBV4-3 to TRBJ2-1; the match to TRBD2 covers 9 bases. Germline V gene sequence: CDR1 LGHNA, CDR2 YSLEER. Trimming cost V 4 bases and J 0 bases; bases outside gene matches: 7. The length of the CDR3 is 17 residues.

Here the CDR3 DNA reads TGTGCCAGCAGCCCGAGGACTAGCGAAACCGGGGAGCTGTTTTTT. This gives the protein CASSPRTSETGELFF. J is TRBJ2-2 and V is TRBV6-5, with 9 bases aligning to TRBD2. Looked up from germline, CDR1 is MNHEY and CDR2 is SVGAGI. Unmatched junction bases numbered 7, after V lost 6 bases and J lost 5 bases. CDR3 size: 15 residues.

The gene calls are TRBV29-1 and TRBJ2-3; 8 nucleotides line up with TRBD1. V lost 4 bases and J lost 10; bases outside the gene matches: 7. This CDR3 contains 12 residues. CDR1 and CDR2 (germline): SQVTM, ANQGSEA. This CDR3 is CSVGEQGAAQYF. In nucleotides, the CDR3 is TGCAGCGTTGGGGAGCAGGGGGCTGCGCAGTATTTT.

There are a few counts of this clone. The V and J genes are TRBV5-4 and TRBJ2-3, with a possible D match to TRBD1 (5 bases). With 5 bases removed from V and 2 bases from J, the gap between germline ends came to 18 bases. The CDR3 loop spans 16 amino acids. Germline V CDR1 and CDR2: SGHNT, YYREEE (reference sequence). DNA of the CDR3: TGTGCCAGCAGGAGTGGGGTTGACAGAATCACAGATACGCAGTATTTT. As protein: CASRSGVDRITDTQYF.

The chain is built from TRBV15 and TRBJ1-1, with 8 nucleotides matching TRBD1. After removal of 5 bases from V and 11 bases from J, the junction contained 16 bases not matched to a gene. The length of the CDR3 is 15 residues. Germline CDR1 and CDR2: LNHNV and YYDKDF (reference sequence). CDR3 amino acids: CATSSRTGHDLLAFF. The CDR3 coding sequence is TGTGCCACCAGCTCCCGGACAGGGCACGATCTCTTGGCTTTCTTT. Variable domain in full (rest from reference TRBV15 and TRBJ1-1): DAMVIQNPRYQVTQFGKPVTLSCSQTLNHNVMYWYQQKSSQAPKLLFHYYDKDFNNEADTPDNFQSRRPNTSFCFLDIRSPGLGDTAMYLCATSSRTGHDLLAFFGQGTRLTVV.

This clone was detected once. The V gene is TRBV27, the J gene TRBJ2-7, with D possibly TRBD2 on 6 matching bases. CDR1 is MNHEY, CDR2 SMNVEV, per germline (reference sequence). The CDR3 is 13 amino acids. The V gene lost 8 bases and the J gene lost 4 bases, with 15 bases spanning the gap. DNA of the CDR3: TGTGCCAGCGGCCCCCCGGGACTTTACGAGCAGTACTTC. Protein sequence: CASGPPGLYEQYF.

The chain combines TRBV19 with TRBJ1-5, with D unclear. V was pared by 3 bases and J by 6 bases, with 12 bases between. This CDR3 spans 14 amino acids. The germline V gene has CDR1 LNHDA and CDR2 SQIVND (reference sequence). CDR3 nucleotides: TGTGCCAGTAGTATTATTGTTCCCGGTCAGCCCCAGCATTTT. Translating gives CASSIIVPGQPQHF.

This chain uses TRBV29-1 with TRBJ2-7, with TRBD1 matching 8 bases. Germline CDR1 SQVTM, CDR2 ANQGSEA. The CDR3 length is 16 residues. The ends lost 1 base at V and 0 bases at J; junction bases unmatched: 8. CDR3 bases: TGCAGCGTTGAAGGGTCCCAGGGGGCGCGCTCCTACGAGCAGTACTTC. This translates into CSVEGSQGARSYEQYF.

The rearrangement uses TRBV4-1 and TRBJ2-1; 10 bases map to TRBD2. Germline lookup yields CDR1 MGHRA and CDR2 YSYEKL. CDR3 length: 16 residues. The trim removed 4 bases at V and 0 bases at J, leaving 3 bases unmatched. As DNA, the CDR3 is TGCGCCAGCAGCCTTCGGACTAGCGGCTCCTACAATGAGCAGTTCTTC. It translates to CASSLRTSGSYNEQFF.

This clone has a handful of counts. The chain recombines TRBV4-1 with TRBJ2-7; D remains unclear. The germline CDR1 and CDR2 sequences are MGHRA and YSYEKL. The CDR3 loop spans 14 amino acids. V was clipped by 5 bases and J by 4 bases, with 15 bases between them. CDR3 bases: TGCGCCAGCAGCGCTGAGGCGTACCCTTACGAGCAGTACTTC. Protein: CASSAEAYPYEQYF.